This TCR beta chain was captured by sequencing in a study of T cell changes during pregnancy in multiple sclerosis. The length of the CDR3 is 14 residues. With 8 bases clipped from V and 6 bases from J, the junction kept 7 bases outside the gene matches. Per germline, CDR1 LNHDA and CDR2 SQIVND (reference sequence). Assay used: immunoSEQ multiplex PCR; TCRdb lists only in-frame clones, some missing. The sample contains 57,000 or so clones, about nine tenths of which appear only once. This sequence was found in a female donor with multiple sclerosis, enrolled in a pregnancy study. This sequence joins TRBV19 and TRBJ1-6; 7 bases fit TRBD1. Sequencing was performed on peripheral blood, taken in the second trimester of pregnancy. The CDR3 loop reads CASYDRARNSPLHF. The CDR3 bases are TGTGCCAGTTACGACAGGGCCCGTAATTCACCCCTCCACTTT.